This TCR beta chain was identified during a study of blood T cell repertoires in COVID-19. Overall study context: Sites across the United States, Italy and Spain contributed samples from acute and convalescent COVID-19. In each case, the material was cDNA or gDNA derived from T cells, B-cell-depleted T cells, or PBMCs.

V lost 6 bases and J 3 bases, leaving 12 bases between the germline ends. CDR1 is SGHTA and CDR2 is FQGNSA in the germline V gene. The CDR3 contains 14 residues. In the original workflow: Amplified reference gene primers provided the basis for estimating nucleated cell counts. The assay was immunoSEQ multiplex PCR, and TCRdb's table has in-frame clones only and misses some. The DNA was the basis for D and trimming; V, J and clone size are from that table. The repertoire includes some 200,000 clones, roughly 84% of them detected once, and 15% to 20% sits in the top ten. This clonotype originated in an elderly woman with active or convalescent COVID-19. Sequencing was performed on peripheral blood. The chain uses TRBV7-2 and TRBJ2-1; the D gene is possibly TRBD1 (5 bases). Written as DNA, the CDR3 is TGTGCCAGCAGAGTAACAGGTCTCTACAATGAGCAGTTCTTC. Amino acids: CASRVTGLYNEQFF.